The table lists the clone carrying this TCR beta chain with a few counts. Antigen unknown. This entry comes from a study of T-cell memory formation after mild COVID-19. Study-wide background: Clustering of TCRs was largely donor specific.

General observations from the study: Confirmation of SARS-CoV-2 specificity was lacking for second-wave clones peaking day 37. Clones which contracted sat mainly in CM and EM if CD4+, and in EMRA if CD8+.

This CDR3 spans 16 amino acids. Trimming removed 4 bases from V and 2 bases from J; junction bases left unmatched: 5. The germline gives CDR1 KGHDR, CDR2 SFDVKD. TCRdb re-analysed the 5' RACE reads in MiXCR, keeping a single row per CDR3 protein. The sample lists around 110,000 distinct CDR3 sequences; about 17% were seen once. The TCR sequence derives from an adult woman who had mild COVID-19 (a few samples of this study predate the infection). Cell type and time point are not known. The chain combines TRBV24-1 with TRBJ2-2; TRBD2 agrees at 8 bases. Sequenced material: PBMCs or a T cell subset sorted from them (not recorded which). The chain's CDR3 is CATSDGLAGNTGELFF. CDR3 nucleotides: TGTGCCACCAGTGACGGTCTAGCGGGTAACACCGGGGAGCTGTTTTTT.